The sequence of this TCR beta chain was determined in a study of Graves' ophthalmopathy and Graves' hyperthyroidism. The study amplified TCR beta CDR3 regions using RNA transcripts. RT-PCR with HTBI primers came first, then second-round multiplex PCR. TCRdb ran MiXCR on the multiplex PCR reads and lists one entry per CDR3 protein. The table includes about 220,000 distinct CDR3 sequences, roughly a fifth detected once. Moderate-to-severe activity, CAS ≥3, NOSPECS ≥4 and duration under 3 months were recorded for donors with ophthalmopathy. There are many counts of this clonotype. Looked up from germline, CDR1 is SQVTM and CDR2 is ANQGSEA. V gave up 7 bases and J gave up 0 bases, with 13 bases separating them. The CDR3 covers 13 residues.

V gene TRBV29-1 combines with J gene TRBJ2-7; a possible D gene is TRBD2 (6 bases). Sequencing was done on a sample of peripheral blood. This sequence was found in a woman aged 50 to 60 with Graves' ophthalmopathy. DNA for the CDR3: TGCAGCGCCCCGGGGGAAACCTCCTACGAGCAGTACTTC. This translates into CSAPGETSYEQYF.